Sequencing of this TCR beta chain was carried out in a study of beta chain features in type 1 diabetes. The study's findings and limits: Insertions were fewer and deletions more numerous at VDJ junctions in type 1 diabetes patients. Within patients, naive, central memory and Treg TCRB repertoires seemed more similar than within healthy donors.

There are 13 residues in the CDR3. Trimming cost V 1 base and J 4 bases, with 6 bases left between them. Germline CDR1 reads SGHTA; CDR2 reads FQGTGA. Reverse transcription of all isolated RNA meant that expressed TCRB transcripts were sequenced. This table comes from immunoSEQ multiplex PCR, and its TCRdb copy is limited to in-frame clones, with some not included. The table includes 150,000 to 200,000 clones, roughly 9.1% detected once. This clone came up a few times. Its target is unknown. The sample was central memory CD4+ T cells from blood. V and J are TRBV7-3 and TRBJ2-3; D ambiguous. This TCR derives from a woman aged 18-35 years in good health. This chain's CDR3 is CASSLNRADTQYF. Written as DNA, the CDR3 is TGTGCCAGCAGCTTAAATCGGGCAGATACGCAGTATTTT.